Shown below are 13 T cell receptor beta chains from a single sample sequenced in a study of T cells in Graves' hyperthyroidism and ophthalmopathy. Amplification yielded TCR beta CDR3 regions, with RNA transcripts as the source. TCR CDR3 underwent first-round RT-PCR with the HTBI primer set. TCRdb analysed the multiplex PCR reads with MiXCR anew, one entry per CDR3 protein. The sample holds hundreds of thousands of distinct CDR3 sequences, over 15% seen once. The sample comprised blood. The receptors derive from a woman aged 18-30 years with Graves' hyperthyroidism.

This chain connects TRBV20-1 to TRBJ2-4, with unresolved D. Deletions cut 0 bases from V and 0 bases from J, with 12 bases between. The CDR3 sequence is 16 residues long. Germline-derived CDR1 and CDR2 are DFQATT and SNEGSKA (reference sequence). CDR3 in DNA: TGCAGTGCTAGAGATGAGTCAGCCCTAGCCAAAAACATTCAGTACTTC. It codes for CSARDESALAKNIQYF.

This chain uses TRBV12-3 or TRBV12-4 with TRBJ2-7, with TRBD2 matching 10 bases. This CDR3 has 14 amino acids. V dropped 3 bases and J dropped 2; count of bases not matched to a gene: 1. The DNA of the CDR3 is TGTGCCAGCAGTTTGGGACTAGCGCCCTACGAGCAGTACTTC. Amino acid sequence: CASSLGLAPYEQYF.

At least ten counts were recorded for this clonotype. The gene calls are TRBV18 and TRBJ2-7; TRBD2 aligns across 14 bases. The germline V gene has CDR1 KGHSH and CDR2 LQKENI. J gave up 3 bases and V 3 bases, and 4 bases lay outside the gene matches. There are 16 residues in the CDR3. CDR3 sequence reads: CASSPQGLAGVYEQYF. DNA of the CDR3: TGTGCCAGCTCACCCCAGGGACTAGCGGGAGTCTACGAGCAGTACTTC.

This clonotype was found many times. CDR3 sequence: CSARVRGSGAKNIQYF. The CDR3 DNA reads TGCAGTGCTAGAGTCCGCGGGAGTGGAGCCAAAAACATTCAGTACTTC. The chain is built from TRBV20-1 and TRBJ2-4, with TRBD2 matching over 7 bases. Germline lookup yields CDR1 DFQATT and CDR2 SNEGSKA (reference sequence). The CDR3 spans 16 residues. After removal of 1 base from V and 0 bases from J, the junction contained 6 bases not matched to a gene.

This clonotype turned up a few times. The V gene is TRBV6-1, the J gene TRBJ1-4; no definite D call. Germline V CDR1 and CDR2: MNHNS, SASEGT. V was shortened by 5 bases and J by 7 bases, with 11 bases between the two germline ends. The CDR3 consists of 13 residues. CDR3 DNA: TGTGCCAGCAGTCCCCTCATAATTGAAAAACTGTTTTTT. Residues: CASSPLIIEKLFF.

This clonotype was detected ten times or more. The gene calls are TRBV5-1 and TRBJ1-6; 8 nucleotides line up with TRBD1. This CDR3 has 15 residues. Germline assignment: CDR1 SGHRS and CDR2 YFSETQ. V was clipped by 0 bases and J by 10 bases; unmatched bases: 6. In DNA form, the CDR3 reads TGCGCCAGCAGCTTGGATACAGGGGGAGAGTCACCCCTCCACTTT. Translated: CASSLDTGGESPLHF.

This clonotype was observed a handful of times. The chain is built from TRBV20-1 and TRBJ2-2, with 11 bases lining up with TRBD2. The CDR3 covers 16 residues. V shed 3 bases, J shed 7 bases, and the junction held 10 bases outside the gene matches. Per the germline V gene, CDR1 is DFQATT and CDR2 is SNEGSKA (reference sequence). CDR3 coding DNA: TGCAGTGCTAGTAGCCTAGCGGGGGGCCGGGGCGGGGAGCTGTTTTTT. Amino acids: CSASSLAGGRGGELFF.

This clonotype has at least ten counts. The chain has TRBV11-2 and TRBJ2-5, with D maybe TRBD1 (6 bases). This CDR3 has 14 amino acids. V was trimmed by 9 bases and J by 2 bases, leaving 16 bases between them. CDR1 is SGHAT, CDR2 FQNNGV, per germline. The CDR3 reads CASTDRRIQETQYF. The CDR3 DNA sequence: TGTGCCAGTACCGACAGGAGGATTCAAGAGACCCAGTACTTC. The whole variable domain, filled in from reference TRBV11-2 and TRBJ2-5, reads EAGVAQSPRYKIIEKRQSVAFWCNPISGHATLYWYQQILGQGPKLLIQFQNNGVVDDSQLPKDRFSAERLKGVDSTLKIQPAKLEDSAVYLCASTDRRIQETQYFGPGTRLLVL.

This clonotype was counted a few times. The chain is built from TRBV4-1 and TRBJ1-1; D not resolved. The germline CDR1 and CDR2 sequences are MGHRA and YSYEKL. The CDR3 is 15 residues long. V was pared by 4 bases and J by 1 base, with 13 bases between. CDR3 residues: CASSPPDLWNTEAFF. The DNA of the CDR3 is TGCGCCAGCAGCCCTCCGGACTTATGGAACACTGAAGCTTTCTTT.

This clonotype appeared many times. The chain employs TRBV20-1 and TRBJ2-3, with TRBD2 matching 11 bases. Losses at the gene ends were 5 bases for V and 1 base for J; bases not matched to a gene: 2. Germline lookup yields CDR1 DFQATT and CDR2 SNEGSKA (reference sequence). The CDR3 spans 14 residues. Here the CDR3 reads CSARGLAGTDTQYF. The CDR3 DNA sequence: TGCAGTGCTCGGGGACTAGCGGGCACAGATACGCAGTATTTT.

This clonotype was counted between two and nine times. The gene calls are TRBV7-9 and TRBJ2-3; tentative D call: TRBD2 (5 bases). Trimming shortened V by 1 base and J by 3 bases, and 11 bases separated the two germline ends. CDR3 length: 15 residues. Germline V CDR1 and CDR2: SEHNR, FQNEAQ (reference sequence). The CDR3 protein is CASSLERTDTDTQYF. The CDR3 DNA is TGTGCCAGCAGCTTAGAGCGGACGGATACAGATACGCAGTATTTT.

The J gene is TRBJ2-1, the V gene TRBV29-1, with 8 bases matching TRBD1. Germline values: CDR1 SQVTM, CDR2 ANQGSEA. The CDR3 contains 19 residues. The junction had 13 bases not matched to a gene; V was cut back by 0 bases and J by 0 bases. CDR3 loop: CSVEDGGQGLISSYNEQFF. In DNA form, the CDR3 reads TGCAGCGTTGAAGATGGTGGACAGGGCCTTATAAGCTCCTACAATGAGCAGTTCTTC.

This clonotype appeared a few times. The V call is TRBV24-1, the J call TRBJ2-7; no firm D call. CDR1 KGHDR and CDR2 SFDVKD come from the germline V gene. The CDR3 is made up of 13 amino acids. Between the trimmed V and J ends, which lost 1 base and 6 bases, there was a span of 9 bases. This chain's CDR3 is CATSDLAGVEQYF. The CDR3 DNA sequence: TGTGCCACCAGTGATTTAGCAGGCGTCGAGCAGTACTTC.